A single sample gave rise to the 13 T cell receptor beta chains below, sequenced in a study of T cell responses to AZD1222 COVID-19 vaccine. This table comes from immunoSEQ multiplex PCR, and its TCRdb copy is limited to in-frame clones, with some not included. The data show about 120,000 clones, 88% seen once. This specimen was peripheral blood, taken on day 0 of MenACWY control vaccination. The receptor source for this set is an adult in good health.

This chain joins TRBV5-1 and TRBJ2-2, with TRBD2 matching over 7 bases. CDR3 size: 16 residues. V shed 4 bases, J shed 1 base, and the junction held 7 bases outside the gene matches. Germline-derived CDR1 and CDR2 are SGHRS and YFSETQ. CDR3 sequence reads: CASSLGGNRNTGELFF. CDR3 bases: TGCGCCAGCAGCCTGGGGGGGAACAGGAACACCGGGGAGCTGTTTTTT.

This chain uses TRBV30 with TRBJ1-6; perhaps TRBD1 as D (5 bases). This CDR3 is 15 amino acids long. V lost 0 bases and J lost 8, with 14 bases in between. Germline values: CDR1 GTSNPN, CDR2 SVGIG (reference sequence). The CDR3 sequence: CAWSVGGGSDSPLHF. CDR3 in DNA: TGTGCCTGGAGTGTAGGCGGGGGAAGTGATTCACCCCTCCACTTT. The full variable domain, with the rest looked up from reference TRBV30 and TRBJ1-6, is SQTIHQWPATLVQPVGSPLSLECTVEGTSNPNLYWYRQAAGRGLQLLFYSVGIGQISSEVPQNLSASRPQDRQFILSSKKLLLSDSGFYLCAWSVGGGSDSPLHFGNGTRLTVT.

In DNA, the CDR3 is TGTGCCAGCAGTGCCGGACAGGGCCCAGACTACGAGCAGTACTTC. Translating gives CASSAGQGPDYEQYF. The chain combines TRBV28 with TRBJ2-7; 8 positions match TRBD1. Germline CDR1 and CDR2: MDHEN and SYDVKM. The J segment lost 3 bases and the V segment lost 5 bases, leaving 9 bases of the junction unmatched. The CDR3 runs 15 residues.

The genes are TRBV19 and TRBJ2-7; 11 bases agree with TRBD2. V dropped 8 bases and J dropped 7; count of bases not matched to a gene: 7. Germline V CDR1 and CDR2: LNHDA, SQIVND (reference sequence). The CDR3 runs 13 residues. This CDR3 is CASAGTSGGEQYF. The CDR3 DNA sequence: TGTGCCAGTGCTGGGACTAGCGGCGGGGAGCAGTACTTC.

The V call is TRBV6-5, the J call TRBJ2-5; D is unresolved. V lost 7 bases and J 7 bases, leaving 16 bases between the germline ends. Germline CDR1 and CDR2: MNHEY and SVGAGI. The CDR3 runs 13 residues. CDR3 loop: CASTATGSWTQYF. CDR3 DNA: TGTGCCAGCACCGCTACGGGTAGTTGGACCCAGTACTTC.

This chain connects TRBV12-3 or TRBV12-4 to TRBJ1-3; no clear D. There are 13 residues in the CDR3. V was pared by 8 bases and J by 2 bases, with 10 bases between. CDR3 bases: TGTGCCAGCGTACAGCTTACTGGAAACACCATATATTTT. Protein sequence: CASVQLTGNTIYF.

V gene TRBV28 combines with J gene TRBJ1-4, with D maybe TRBD1 (6 bases). The CDR3 has 14 amino acids. V lost 2 bases and J 9 bases, leaving 13 bases between the germline ends. Germline CDR1 is MDHEN and CDR2 is SYDVKM. Written as DNA, the CDR3 is TGTGCCAGCAGTTTAGAGGGGGGAGGGAAAAAACTGTTTTTT. It codes for CASSLEGGGKKLFF.

V gene TRBV30 combines with J gene TRBJ2-7, with a weak D call TRBD2 (6 bases). The germline gives CDR1 GTSNPN, CDR2 SVGIG (reference sequence). V lost 3 bases and J 9 bases, leaving 18 bases between the germline ends. The CDR3 consists of 13 residues. Here the CDR3 reads CAWSFSGPGGQYF. As DNA, the CDR3 is TGTGCCTGGAGCTTTAGCGGTCCCGGAGGGCAGTACTTC. The full variable domain, its missing parts supplied by reference TRBV30 and TRBJ2-7, is SQTIHQWPATLVQPVGSPLSLECTVEGTSNPNLYWYRQAAGRGLQLLFYSVGIGQISSEVPQNLSASRPQDRQFILSSKKLLLSDSGFYLCAWSFSGPGGQYFGPGTRLTVT.

The V and J genes are TRBV3-1 (or the pseudogene TRBV3-2) and TRBJ2-7, with 8 bases aligning to TRBD2. Germline V gene lookup returns CDR1 LGHDT and CDR2 YNNKEL (reference sequence). After removal of 5 bases from V and 4 bases from J, the junction contained 7 bases not matched to a gene. This CDR3 spans 14 amino acids. CDR3 region: CASSARGTSYEQYF. DNA of the CDR3: TGTGCCAGCAGCGCAAGGGGGACTAGTTACGAGCAGTACTTC.

V gene TRBV6-6 combines with J gene TRBJ2-2; D is possibly TRBD1 (6 bases). The CDR3 is made up of 14 amino acids. V dropped 6 bases and J dropped 5 bases, with 13 bases sitting between them. The germline V gene has CDR1 MNHNY and CDR2 SVGAGI (reference sequence). CDR3 loop: CASSIDRITGELFF. CDR3 in DNA: TGTGCCAGCAGCATCGACAGGATTACCGGGGAGCTGTTTTTT.

The J gene is TRBJ2-1, the V gene TRBV10-1; the D is unclear. This CDR3 contains 14 residues. V lost 3 bases and J 8 bases, leaving 14 bases between the germline ends. Germline lookup yields CDR1 WNHNN and CDR2 SYGVQD (reference sequence). The DNA of the CDR3 is TGCGCCAGCAGTGAATCGCGGCCTGTCGATGAGCAGTTCTTC. This translates into CASSESRPVDEQFF.

The rearrangement joins TRBV6-6 to TRBJ2-2; possibly TRBD2 for D (6 bases). The germline CDR1 and CDR2 sequences are MNHNY and SVGAGI (reference sequence). The CDR3 loop spans 15 amino acids. V was trimmed by 2 bases and J by 5 bases, leaving 12 bases between them. This CDR3 reads CASSYRGIVTGELFF. In DNA, the CDR3 is TGTGCCAGCAGTTACCGGGGGATCGTAACCGGGGAGCTGTTTTTT.

The rearrangement joins TRBV30 to TRBJ1-5; 9 bases agree with TRBD1. V trimming: 0 bases; J trimming: 4 bases; junction bases outside the gene matches: 4. The CDR3 is 15 residues long. Germline CDR1 GTSNPN, CDR2 SVGIG (reference sequence). The CDR3 coding sequence is TGTGCCTGGAGTGTTGGGGGGACAGGGAATCAGCCCCAGCATTTT. Residues: CAWSVGGTGNQPQHF.